In this sample, the clone carrying this TCR beta chain turned up many times. Its specificity is unknown. Trimming took 9 bases from V and 3 from J, leaving 14 bases between them. This CDR3 has 13 residues. Germline CDR1 is MNHEY and CDR2 is SMNVEV (reference sequence). Via MiXCR, TCRdb re-called the reads, giving one row per CDR3 protein. The sample yields approximately 1,000,000 distinct CDR3 sequences, approximately 32% seen once. These data belong to a study of T cell repertoires in cytomegalovirus infection. This TCR derives from a human donor in good health (CMV status not recorded). Some clones in this sample may be carry-over from other donors' samples. The sample here was cultured CD8+ T cells from PBMCs, taken from culture after CMV antigen stimulation. J is TRBJ1-2 and V is TRBV27; D perhaps matches TRBD1 (5 bases). The CDR3, as DNA: TGTGCCAGTTCGGGGCCCCGATACTATGGCTACACCTTC. Amino acids: CASSGPRYYGYTF.